The rows below give T cell receptor beta chains drawn from one sample of a study of blood T cell repertoires in COVID-19. Produced via immunoSEQ multiplex PCR; TCRdb's table is partial and in-frame only. Of about 83,000 clones in the sample, more than 85% were seen once. The sequencing input was peripheral blood. The source of these receptors is an elderly man with active or convalescent COVID-19. Each CDR3 is given with its conserved first and last residue. D genes are given only for firm matches. Rows give clone size only sometimes, using once, few, many, or a class for an expanded clone.

TRBV2	NA	TRBJ2-1	NA	TGTGCCAGCAGTGGGTGGGGGGGCACCTACAATGAGCAGTTCTTC	CASSGWGGTYNEQFF
TRBV6-5	NA	TRBJ1-1	NA	TGTGCCAGCAGCGACCCGAGGGTGACCACTGAAGCTTTCTTT	CASSDPRVTTEAFF
TRBV18	TRBD2	TRBJ2-3	NA	TGTGCCAGCTCACCACCCTCCCTAGCGGGGGGCCTTACAGATACGCAGTATTTT	CASSPPSLAGGLTDTQYF
TRBV5-1	TRBD1	TRBJ2-2	NA	TGCGCCAGCAGCTTAGGACAGGGAAAGGACACCGGGGAGCTGTTTTTT	CASSLGQGKDTGELFF
TRBV11-2	TRBD1	TRBJ2-2	NA	TGTGCCAGCAGCTCGAACAGGGGTGGCGGGGAGCTGTTTTTT	CASSSNRGGGELFF
TRBV11-2	NA	TRBJ2-3	NA	TGTGCCAGCAGCTTAGTCGGGGGTATCACAGATACGCAGTATTTT	CASSLVGGITDTQYF
TRBV19	NA	TRBJ2-5	once	TGTGCCAGTAAACTACAGGGAGGGCAAGAGACCCAGTACTTC	CASKLQGGQETQYF
TRBV24-1	NA	TRBJ1-4	NA	TGTGCCACCAGTGATTGGGAGGGGGAAAAACTGTTTTTT	CATSDWEGEKLFF
TRBV28	NA	TRBJ1-6	NA	TGTGCCAGCAGCAACTACGCAGTCCTTAGGTCACCCCTCCACTTT	CASSNYAVLRSPLHF
TRBV30	NA	TRBJ1-2	NA	TGTGCCTGGAGTGCCGGCTATGGCTACACCTTC	CAWSAGYGYTF
TRBV30	NA	TRBJ1-1	NA	TGTGCCTGGAGGTTGGGAGTGGGCACTGAAGCTTTCTTT	CAWRLGVGTEAFF